These T cell receptor beta chains were read from a single sample in a study of metastatic and nonmetastatic thyroid tumors. TCRdb re-processed the PCR reads through MiXCR. The data show almost 85,000 clones, about an eighth seen once. The sequenced sample was tumor tissue. These receptors came from a female donor with papillary thyroid cancer or a benign thyroid nodule (not recorded which). Some clones in this sample may be carry-over from other donors' samples. Both conserved end residues are part of each CDR3. For some rows the clone size is stated as once, few or many, or as a class when expanded; others skip it.

J | size | V | CDR3
TRBJ2-3 | few | TRBV4-2 | CASSPGLVPMTDTQYF
TRBJ2-7 | . | TRBV5-1 | CASSLSVPSYEQYF
TRBJ1-5 | few | TRBV6-2/TRBV6-3 | CASSSPGQGNQPQHF
TRBJ2-3 | . | TRBV18 | CASSPWLAGRDTQYF
TRBJ2-2 | many | TRBV24-1 | CAIKQGSNTGELFF
TRBJ1-1 | few | TRBV7-4 | CASSIATEAFF
TRBJ2-5 | . | TRBV5-6 | CASSLGVRGETQYF
TRBJ1-2 | . | TRBV20-1 | CSSGAAPYGYTF
TRBJ2-1 | many | TRBV20-1 | CSARKTSGLEQFF
TRBJ2-3 | many | TRBV28 | CASSLDLWDSNTDTQYF
TRBJ2-5 | many | TRBV2 | CASRIRQGARETQYF